The entry that follows covers one T cell receptor beta chain sequence. This clone showed up just a few times. The antigen this receptor binds is unknown. Nothing much larger sits one base from this clone, and base qualities are not available. Genomic DNA was isolated from the sorted cells so that the TCRbeta CDR3 region could be sequenced. TCRbeta CDR3 regions were sequenced using the immunoSEQ Assay. TCRdb holds this immuneACCESS table with in-frame rearrangements only. Some clones are missing; in checked studies, unresolved V genes explain under half, and the rest has no known cause. This sample gives 7,500 to 9,000 clones in total; about 74% of them show up just once. The top ten clones comprise about 25% of the sample. From its cysteine to its phenylalanine, the CDR3 spans 12 amino acids. Here the CDR3 DNA is all that survives: 36 bases in frame from base 1. V gives up 3 bases and J gives up 4 bases, and the segment between their germline ends measures 6 bases. CDR1 and CDR2, looked up from the germline V gene, are SNHLY and FYNNEI.

Patients with autoimmune disease history or receiving systemic immunosuppression were excluded from the trial. Peripheral blood for TCR sequencing was collected from all dose cohorts at baseline, on cycle 4 day 1, and on cycle 7 day 1. The samples were taken from a phase I, first-in-human, multicenter, open-label dose-escalation trial of ivuxolimab. Adults with locally advanced or metastatic head and neck squamous cell, hepatocellular, melanoma or renal cell carcinoma were enrolled in the trial. Before TCR sequencing, CD4+ and CD8+ T cells were separately sorted from peripheral blood. This sample stems from a study of OX40 agonist ivuxolimab in advanced cancers. Study-wide context: Ivuxolimab, which targeted the costimulatory receptor OX40 (CD134), was an agonistic, fully human IgG2 monoclonal antibody. Intravenous ivuxolimab was administered to patients every 2 weeks at six dose levels: 0.01, 0.1, 0.3, 1.5, 3 and 10 mg/kg. Of the approximately 54 patients in dose escalation, about 20 had hepatocellular carcinoma, around 15 had melanoma, 9 had renal cell carcinoma and 9 had head and neck cancer. In the dose-escalation cohort, roughly 80% of patients were male, and the mean age was approximately 60 years, with a range of roughly 20 to 79. Patients were allowed to have had prior anti-PD-1, anti-PD-L1 or anti-CTLA-4 therapy, and approximately 40% of the dose-escalation patients had been treated with checkpoint inhibitors. Three dose-escalation patients achieved partial responses, one with hepatocellular carcinoma and two with cutaneous melanoma. The purpose of peripheral TCRbeta sequencing was to test whether ivuxolimab changed TCR sequence diversity and led to clonal T-cell expansion. The paper covers the monotherapy dose-escalation part of the phase I ivuxolimab trial, which included N of about 51 patients.

The paper's findings and limits, for the study overall: The antigen specificity of the clonally expanded peripheral T cells was not determined. In the 0.1-3.0 mg/kg groups, partial responders had among the lowest normalized peripheral clonal expansion, particularly in CD8+ T cells. Low levels of normalized T-cell clonal expansion were also shown by some nonresponding patients. At doses of 0.1 to 3.0 mg/kg, clonal expansion of both CD4+ and CD8+ blood T cells was observed from baseline to week 6. After ivuxolimab, more expanded clones were found on average in CD8+ T cells than in CD4+ T cells.

This TCR was recovered from an adult with an advanced solid tumor such as melanoma, head and neck, liver or kidney cancer. Material: CD4+ or CD8+ T cells sorted from blood, obtained in a trial of the OX40 agonist ivuxolimab. This receptor chain uses TRBV2 and TRBJ1-1, and the D gene may be TRBD1, 5 bases matching. The CDR3 corresponds to CASSDGGTEAFF. In nucleotides, the sequence is TGTGCCAGCAGTGACGGGGGCACTGAAGCTTTCTTT. Reference TRBV2 and TRBJ1-1 genes cover what lies past the CDR3, so the full variable domain is EPEVTQTPSHQVTQMGQEVILRCVPISNHLYFYWYRQILGQKVEFLVSFYNNEISEKSEIFDDQFSVERPDGSNFTLKIRSTKLEDSAMYFCASSDGGTEAFFGQGTRLTVV.